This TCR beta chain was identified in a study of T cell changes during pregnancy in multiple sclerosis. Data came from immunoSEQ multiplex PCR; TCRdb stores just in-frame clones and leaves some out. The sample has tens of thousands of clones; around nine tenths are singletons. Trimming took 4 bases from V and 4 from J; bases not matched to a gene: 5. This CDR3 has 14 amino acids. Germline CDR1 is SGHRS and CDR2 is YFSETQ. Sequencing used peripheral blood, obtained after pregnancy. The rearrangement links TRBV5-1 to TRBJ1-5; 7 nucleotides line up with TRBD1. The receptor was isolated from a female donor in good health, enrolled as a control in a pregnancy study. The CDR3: CASSPGQPNQPQHF. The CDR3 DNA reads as TGCGCCAGCAGCCCGGGACAGCCAAATCAGCCCCAGCATTTT.